This T cell receptor beta chain is from a study of OX40 agonist ivuxolimab in advanced cancers. Study-wide context: Patients were dosed with the agonistic anti-OX40 (CD134) antibody ivuxolimab. At doses from 0.01 to 10 mg/kg, patients were given intravenous ivuxolimab every 2 weeks.

TCRdb's copy holds only in-frame clones and misses some; the assay was immunoSEQ multiplex PCR. The table lists tens of thousands of clones, about 89% of them singletons, with more than 4% in the top ten. V was shortened by 0 bases and J by 0 bases, with 13 bases between the two germline ends. The CDR3 loop spans 17 amino acids. CDR1 and CDR2 (germline): SGHTS, YDEGEE. The TCR originated in an adult with an advanced solid tumor such as melanoma, head and neck, liver or kidney cancer. The sequencing here drew on CD4+ or CD8+ T cells sorted from blood, taken in a trial of the OX40 agonist ivuxolimab. The rearrangement links TRBV5-8 to TRBJ1-3; D is undetermined. The CDR3: CASSLGLISRSGNTIYF. CDR3 nucleotide sequence: TGTGCCAGCAGCTTGGGTCTGATTTCCCGCTCTGGAAACACCATATATTTT.